The T cell receptor (beta chain) described here comes from a study of blood T cell repertoires in COVID-19. The wider study: From T cells, B-cell-depleted T cells, or PBMCs came the material, which was cDNA or gDNA.

This clone was observed a handful of times. Sequencing used immunoSEQ multiplex PCR; TCRdb keeps in-frame clones, though not all of them. Found here are 200,000 or so clones, around 88% of them singletons; the top ten hold 2% to 2.5%. The sequence came from a woman in her 40s with acute COVID-19. The sequencing input was PBMCs or T cells enriched from blood (not recorded which).

The CDR3: CASSLPDRVEAFF. The CDR3 bases are TGTGCCAGCAGCTTACCAGACAGGGTGGAGGCTTTCTTT. The chain joins TRBV13 to TRBJ1-1; 7 positions agree with TRBD1. CDR1 and CDR2 from the germline V gene are PRHDT and FYEKMQ (reference sequence). There are 13 residues in the CDR3. V lost 2 bases to trimming and J lost 11 bases; unmatched junction nucleotides: 8. Filled out from reference TRBV13 and TRBJ1-1, the complete variable domain reads AAGVIQSPRHLIKEKRETATLKCYPIPRHDTVYWYQQGPGQDPQFLISFYEKMQSDKGSIPDRFSAQQFSDYHSELNMSSLELGDSALYFCASSLPDRVEAFFGQGTRLTVV.